The present entry profiles one TCR beta chain with its context. The entry originates in a study of CD8+ T cells in alopecia areata. Overall study: A regimen of oral tofacitinib, 5 to 10 mg twice daily, was given to treated patients.

The sequencing template was cDNA reverse transcribed from extracted RNA. The table came from immunoSEQ multiplex PCR; TCRdb's copy has only in-frame clones and leaves some out. Among about 200,000 clones listed, around 65% were seen once. Specified treatment: oral pan-JAK inhibitor, 5-10 mg twice daily. CDR1 and CDR2 from the germline V gene are SGHVS and FNYEAQ. Trimming took 5 bases from V and 12 from J; bases not matched to a gene: 7. The CDR3 runs to 13 residues. V gene TRBV7-6 combines with J gene TRBJ2-7, with TRBD2 identical over 13 bases. The specimen was CD4+ T cells sorted from blood, collected at week 4, from a patient treated with tofacitinib. This TCR came from a human donor with alopecia areata. The CDR3 here is CASSPRLAGGLYF. The CDR3 nucleotides read TGTGCCAGCAGCCCCCGACTAGCGGGGGGTTTGTACTTC.